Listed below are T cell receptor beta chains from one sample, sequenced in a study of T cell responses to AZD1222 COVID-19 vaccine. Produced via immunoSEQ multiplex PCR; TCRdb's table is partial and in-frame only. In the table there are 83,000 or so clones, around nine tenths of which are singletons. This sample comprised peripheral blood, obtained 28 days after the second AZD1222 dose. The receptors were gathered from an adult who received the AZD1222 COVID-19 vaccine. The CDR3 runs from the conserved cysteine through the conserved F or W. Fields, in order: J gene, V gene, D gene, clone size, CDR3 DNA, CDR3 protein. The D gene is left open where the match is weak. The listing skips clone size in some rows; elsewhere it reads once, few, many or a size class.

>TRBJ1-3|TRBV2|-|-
TGTGCCAGCAGTGGAAGACCTAGGAGCTCTGGAAACACCATATATTTT
CASSGRPRSSGNTIYF
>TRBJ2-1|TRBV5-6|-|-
TGTGCCAGCAGCTTGCGAACGTTTAATGAGCAGTTCTTC
CASSLRTFNEQFF
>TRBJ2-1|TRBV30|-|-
TGTGCCTGGAGTGTACAGGTTCTAAATGAGCAGTTCTTC
CAWSVQVLNEQFF
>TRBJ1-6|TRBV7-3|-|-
TGTGCCAGCAGCTTAGCCGCTAATTCACCCCTCCACTTT
CASSLAANSPLHF
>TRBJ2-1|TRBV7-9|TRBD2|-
TGTGCCAGCAGCTTAGCGAAGCTAGCGGTCCTCGAGCAGTTCTTC
CASSLAKLAVLEQFF
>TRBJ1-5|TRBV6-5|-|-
TGTGCCAGCAGTTCCAGGGAGGGGAGGAGCCAGCCCCAGCATTTT
CASSSREGRSQPQHF
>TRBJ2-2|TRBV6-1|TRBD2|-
TGTGCCAGCAGTGAATGGACTAGCCACACCGGGGAGCTGTTTTTT
CASSEWTSHTGELFF
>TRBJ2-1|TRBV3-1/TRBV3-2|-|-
TGTGCCAGCAGCCTTAGTGCCATGACTAAACACTACAATGAGCAGTTCTTC
CASSLSAMTKHYNEQFF
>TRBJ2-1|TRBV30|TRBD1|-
TGTGCCTGGAGTGTACCGTGGGCCAGGGGGCTTAACAATGAGCAGTTCTTC
CAWSVPWARGLNNEQFF
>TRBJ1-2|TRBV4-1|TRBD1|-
TGCGCCAGCAGCCAAGGGAGGACGGGACAGGGCTTTGGCTACACCTTC
CASSQGRTGQGFGYTF
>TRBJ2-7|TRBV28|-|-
TGTGCCAGCAGTTTACTGGGTCCACCGGGCGAGCAGTACTTC
CASSLLGPPGEQYF
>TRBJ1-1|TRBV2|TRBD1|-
TGTGCCAGCAGAGGGGGACAGATGAACACTGAAGCTTTCTTT
CASRGGQMNTEAFF
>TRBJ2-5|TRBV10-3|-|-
TGTGCCATCAGTGAGTCGACAATACAAGAGACCCAGTACTTC
CAISESTIQETQYF
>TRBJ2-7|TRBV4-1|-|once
TGCGCCAGCAGCCAAGATGACCTATACGAGCAGTACTTC
CASSQDDLYEQYF
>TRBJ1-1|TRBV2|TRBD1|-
TGTGCCACCCACCAGGGGGCGTGGAACACTGAAGCTTTCTTT
CATHQGAWNTEAFF
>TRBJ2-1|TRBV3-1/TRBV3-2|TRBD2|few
TGTGCCAGCAGCCAAGACACCTCCCGGCGACTAGCGGAAACCTACAATGAGCAGTTCTTC
CASSQDTSRRLAETYNEQFF
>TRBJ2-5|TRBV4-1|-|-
TGCGCCAGCAGCCAAGACCCCCTATTAGCGGCCCAGTACTTC
CASSQDPLLAAQYF
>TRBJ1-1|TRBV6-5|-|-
TGTGCCAGCAGTTACTCGAGTGGGGGAAGGGACACTGAAGCTTTCTTT
CASSYSSGGRDTEAFF
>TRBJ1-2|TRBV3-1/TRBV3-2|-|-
TGTGCCAGCAGCCTCGTCCCGGGACTCTACACCTTC
CASSLVPGLYTF
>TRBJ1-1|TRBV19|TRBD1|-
TGTGCCAGTAGAGACAGGGGGGCGGTTGAAGCTTTCTTT
CASRDRGAVEAFF
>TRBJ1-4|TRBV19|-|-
TGTGCCAGTATGGTGAACGGGCAGGCCTCTAATGAAAAACTGTTTTTT
CASMVNGQASNEKLFF
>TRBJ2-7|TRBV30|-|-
TGTGCCTGGAGGGAGGGTGGCGAGCAGTACTTC
CAWREGGEQYF
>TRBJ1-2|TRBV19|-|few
TGTGCCAGTAGCCCCGACGACTCCTCCTACACCTTC
CASSPDDSSYTF
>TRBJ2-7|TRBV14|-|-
TGTGCCAGCAGCCAAGCGGGTTCTGGCCTCTCCTACGAGCAGTACTTC
CASSQAGSGLSYEQYF
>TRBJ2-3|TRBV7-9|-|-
TGTGCCAGCAGCTTATCTAGCGGCACAGATACGCAGTATTTT
CASSLSSGTDTQYF
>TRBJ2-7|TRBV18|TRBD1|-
TGTGCCAGCTCACCAGCCGGGACAGGGGTTTTGTCCTACGAGCAGTACTTC
CASSPAGTGVLSYEQYF
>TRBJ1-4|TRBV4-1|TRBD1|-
TGCGCCAGCAGCCAAGTATCACAGGGGAATGAAAAACTGTTTTTT
CASSQVSQGNEKLFF
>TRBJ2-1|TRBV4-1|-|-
TGCGCCAGCAGCCAAGGCGACACTGTTTACAATGAGCAGTTCTTC
CASSQGDTVYNEQFF
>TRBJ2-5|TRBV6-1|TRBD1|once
TGTGCCAGCAGTGAACGGGGCAGGGGGGAGACCCAGTACTTC
CASSERGRGETQYF
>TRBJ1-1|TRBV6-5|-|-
TGTGCCAGCAGTTACTCTCGGGGTCGCATGAACACTGAAGCTTTCTTT
CASSYSRGRMNTEAFF
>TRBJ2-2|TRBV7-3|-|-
TGTGCCAGCAGCTTCGGCCCGAACACCGGGGAGCTGTTTTTT
CASSFGPNTGELFF